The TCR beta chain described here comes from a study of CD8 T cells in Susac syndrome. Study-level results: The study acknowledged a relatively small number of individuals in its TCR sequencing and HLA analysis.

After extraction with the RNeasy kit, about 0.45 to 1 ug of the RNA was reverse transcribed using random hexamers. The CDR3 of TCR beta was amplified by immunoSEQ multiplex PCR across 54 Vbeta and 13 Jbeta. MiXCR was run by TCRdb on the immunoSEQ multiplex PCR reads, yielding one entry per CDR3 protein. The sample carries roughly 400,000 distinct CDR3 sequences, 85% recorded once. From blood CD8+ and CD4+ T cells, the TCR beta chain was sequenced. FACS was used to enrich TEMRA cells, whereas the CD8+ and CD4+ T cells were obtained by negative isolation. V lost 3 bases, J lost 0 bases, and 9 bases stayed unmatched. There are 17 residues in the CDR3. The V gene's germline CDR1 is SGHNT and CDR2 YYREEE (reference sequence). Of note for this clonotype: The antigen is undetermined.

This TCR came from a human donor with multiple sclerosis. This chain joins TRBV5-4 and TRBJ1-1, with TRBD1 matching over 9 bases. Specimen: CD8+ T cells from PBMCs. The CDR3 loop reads CASSWDRDEAMNTEAFF. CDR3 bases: TGTGCCAGCAGCTGGGACAGGGATGAGGCCATGAACACTGAAGCTTTCTTT.